The clone carrying this T cell receptor (beta chain) has a single count. This sample was included in a study of blood T cell repertoires in COVID-19. Study details: Acute and convalescent COVID-19 specimens originated in the United States, Italy and Spain.

Under the authors' procedure: Reference gene primers were amplified, and this amplification served to estimate nucleated cell counts. Sequencing used immunoSEQ multiplex PCR; TCRdb keeps in-frame clones, though not all of them. V, J and clone size are those of that table, while D and trimming were read from the DNA. The repertoire consists of 140,000 to 150,000 clones, with 84% occurring once and the leading ten covering 8.5% to 9%. The CDR3 spans 14 residues. Germline V gives CDR1 GTSNPN, CDR2 SVGIG (reference sequence). V was cut by 8 bases and J by 0 bases, with 14 bases left in between. This TCR came from a young man with COVID-19, enrolled during active disease. The V and J genes are TRBV30 and TRBJ2-1; D unresolved. Material for sequencing was peripheral blood. The CDR3 sequence is CASTPKSSYNEQFF. CDR3 DNA sequence: TGTGCCAGCACGCCCAAGAGCTCCTACAATGAGCAGTTCTTC.